This T cell receptor (beta chain) was captured in a study of technical replicates of blood from several donors. Germline assignment: CDR1 MNHEY and CDR2 SMNVEV (reference sequence). V was shortened by 4 bases and J by 11 bases, with 11 bases between the two germline ends. The CDR3 is made up of 11 amino acids. The data were produced by immunoSEQ multiplex PCR, yet TCRdb's version contains in-frame clones alone and is incomplete. The top ten hold 0.2% to 0.25% of the sample, which has approximately 89,000 clones, roughly 94% seen once. This TCR derives from a human donor in good health. The sample comprised T cells isolated from PBMCs. V usage is TRBV27 and J usage is TRBJ1-1; D ambiguous. The CDR3 here is CASSSGGWAFF. The CDR3, as DNA: TGTGCCAGCAGTTCGGGAGGTTGGGCTTTCTTT.